The next 20 T cell receptor beta chains were all read from a single sample in a study of response to subunit inactivated influenza vaccine. In TCRdb, the RT-PCR reads were re-called with MiXCR into one record per CDR3 protein. The sample consists of some 640,000 distinct CDR3 sequences, roughly 14% of them appearing once. The input for sequencing was PBMCs from blood, taken 14 days before vaccination. All receptors come from a man in his fifties or sixties who received an inactivated influenza vaccine.

This clonotype appeared many times. As DNA, the CDR3 is TGTGCCAGCAGTTCTATTCGGGGGGCAGAGACCCAGTACTTC. Translating it yields CASSSIRGAETQYF. The chain carries TRBV27 and TRBJ2-5; a possible D gene is TRBD2 (7 bases). Trimming stripped 4 bases from V and 4 bases from J, with 13 bases between. Germline V lookup: CDR1 MNHEY, CDR2 SMNVEV (reference sequence). This CDR3 spans 14 amino acids.

This clonotype was detected a few times. A read error may account for a junction end that differs from germline. The chain is built from TRBV6-1 and TRBJ2-1; a possible D gene is TRBD2 (7 bases). This CDR3 contains 13 residues. From germline, CDR1 is MNHNS and CDR2 SASEGT. The CDR3 region has the DNA TGTGCCAGCAGGAGGGGGGACTACCGGGGCCAGACCTTC. This sequence encodes CASRRGDYRGQTF.

V is TRBV5-5 and J is TRBJ1-1, with a possible D match to TRBD1 (5 bases). The CDR3 spans 16 residues. Trimming removed 0 bases at V and 5 bases at J, with 17 bases between. CDR1 and CDR2 (germline): SGHKS, YYEKEE (reference sequence). In nucleotides, the CDR3 is TGTGCCAGCAGCTTGGGGATTGGTCAGGGCGAGACTGAAGCTTTCTTT. Its protein is CASSLGIGQGETEAFF.

There are a few counts of this clonotype. The CDR3 here is CAISGQRNTEAFF. CDR3 DNA: TGTGCCATCAGTGGACAGCGAAACACTGAAGCTTTCTTT. This chain uses TRBV10-3 with TRBJ1-1, with a possible D match to TRBD1 (5 bases). The CDR3 consists of 13 residues. Trimming took 4 bases from V and 2 from J, leaving 8 bases between them. Germline V lookup: CDR1 ENHRY, CDR2 SYGVKD.

The chain is built from TRBV7-9 and TRBJ2-7, with D possibly TRBD2 on 6 matching bases. V lost 0 bases and J 5 bases, leaving 11 bases between the germline ends. Per the germline V gene, CDR1 is SEHNR and CDR2 is FQNEAQ (reference sequence). The CDR3 runs 14 residues. The CDR3 nucleotides are TGTGCCAGCAGCTTAGCGGGGGGAAACAACGAGCAGTACTTC. Translated: CASSLAGGNNEQYF.

This clonotype was detected a few times. The gene calls are TRBV15 and TRBJ2-1; D may be TRBD1 or TRBD2 (5 bases each). There are 15 residues in the CDR3. From germline, CDR1 is LNHNV and CDR2 YYDKDF (reference sequence). Trimming shortened V by 0 bases and J by 2 bases, and 8 bases separated the two germline ends. The CDR3: CATSRETGPYNEQFF. CDR3 coding DNA: TGTGCCACCAGCAGAGAAACGGGACCCTACAATGAGCAGTTCTTC.

This clonotype came up a few times. The chain couples TRBV20-1 to TRBJ2-5; 7 bases are shared with TRBD2. V lost 5 bases, J lost 5 bases, and 14 bases stayed unmatched. This CDR3 contains 15 residues. Per the germline V gene, CDR1 is DFQATT and CDR2 is SNEGSKA (reference sequence). DNA of the CDR3: TGCAGTGCTTCTAGGGGAGGGTCGATTGGGGAGACCCAGTACTTC. Translating gives CSASRGGSIGETQYF.

The chain couples TRBV28 to TRBJ2-7, with TRBD1 matching over 9 bases. Germline V lookup: CDR1 MDHEN, CDR2 SYDVKM. Trimming at V came to 1 base and at J to 2 bases, leaving 9 bases not matched to a gene. The CDR3 is 17 residues long. The CDR3 DNA sequence: TGTGCCAGCAGTTTATCCACAGGGGGCAGGCTGGCCTACGAGCAGTACTTC. Amino acid sequence: CASSLSTGGRLAYEQYF. Variable domain in full (rest from reference TRBV28 and TRBJ2-7): DVKVTQSSRYLVKRTGEKVFLECVQDMDHENMFWYRQDPGLGLRLIYFSYDVKMKEKGDIPEGYSVSREKKERFSLILESASTNQTSMYLCASSLSTGGRLAYEQYFGPGTRLTVT.

This clonotype showed up just a few times. As DNA, the CDR3 is TGCGCCAGCAGCCTTGGTGGCACCTCTTTAGCTGAAGCTTTCTTT. Its translation is CASSLGGTSLAEAFF. The chain joins TRBV5-1 to TRBJ1-1; D gene uncertain. Between the trimmed V and J ends, which lost 4 bases and 6 bases, there was a span of 19 bases. The CDR3 sequence is 15 residues long. Germline V lookup: CDR1 SGHRS, CDR2 YFSETQ.

J is TRBJ2-2 and V is TRBV28; D gene ambiguous. The CDR3 loop spans 15 amino acids. Germline V gives CDR1 MDHEN, CDR2 SYDVKM. Trimming shortened V by 2 bases and J by 5 bases, and 12 bases separated the two germline ends. The CDR3 here is CASSLPSATTGELFF. DNA of the CDR3: TGTGCCAGCAGTTTACCGAGCGCCACGACCGGGGAGCTGTTTTTT.

The gene calls are TRBV18 and TRBJ2-7; D is ambiguous. V lost 2 bases, J lost 6 bases, and 14 bases lay in between. The germline CDR1 and CDR2 sequences are KGHSH and LQKENI. CDR3 length equals 14 residues. CDR3 nucleotides: TGTGCCAGCTCACCAGGGCAGGCCGGATCCGAGCAGTACTTC. It encodes CASSPGQAGSEQYF.

The rearrangement links TRBV7-2 to TRBJ2-7, with 11 bases fitting TRBD1. In germline, CDR1 is SGHTA, CDR2 FQGNSA. Germline trimming cut 2 bases from V and 3 bases from J; bases unmatched to any gene: 6. CDR3 length: 16 amino acids. The CDR3 DNA reads as TGTGCCAGCAGCTTACTCCCCGGGACAGGGGGCTACGAGCAGTACTTC. Translation: CASSLLPGTGGYEQYF.

This clonotype was seen a few times. The chain employs TRBV4-1 and TRBJ2-2, with 10 bases aligning to TRBD2. Germline V CDR1 and CDR2: MGHRA, YSYEKL. Trimming at V came to 0 bases and at J to 5 bases, leaving 9 bases not matched to a gene. The length of the CDR3 is 18 residues. Here the CDR3 reads CASSQDLSGGAGTGELFF. The DNA for the CDR3 is TGCGCCAGCAGCCAAGACCTGAGCGGGGGGGCCGGTACCGGGGAGCTGTTTTTT.

This clonotype was observed many times. This chain uses TRBV5-1 with TRBJ2-3; TRBD2 aligns across 7 bases. V lost 0 bases to trimming and J lost 2 bases; unmatched junction nucleotides: 6. Germline lookup yields CDR1 SGHRS and CDR2 YFSETQ. The CDR3 is made up of 16 amino acids. This CDR3 reads CASSLASGRITDTQYF. CDR3 sequence (DNA): TGCGCCAGCAGCTTGGCGTCCGGGAGGATCACAGATACGCAGTATTTT.

V usage is TRBV2 and J usage is TRBJ2-7, with D possibly matching TRBD2 (7 bases). This CDR3 has 13 amino acids. The germline gives CDR1 SNHLY, CDR2 FYNNEI. V lost 10 bases, J lost 6 bases, and 19 bases lay in between. DNA for the CDR3: TGTGCCACCCAGGGGAGGGCGGGAGTCGAGCAGTACTTC. As protein: CATQGRAGVEQYF.

V gene TRBV20-1 combines with J gene TRBJ2-1; 11 bases are a match to TRBD2. V gave up 6 bases and J gave up 0 bases; unmatched junction bases: 7. Germline CDR1 reads DFQATT; CDR2 reads SNEGSKA (reference sequence). The CDR3 contains 16 residues. The CDR3 sequence: CSAPTSGISSYNEQFF. CDR3 sequence (DNA): TGCAGTGCGCCGACTAGCGGGATTAGCTCCTACAATGAGCAGTTCTTC.

This clonotype appeared a few times. V gene TRBV20-1 combines with J gene TRBJ2-1; TRBD2 is a possible D gene (6 bases). Trimming stripped 2 bases from V and 6 bases from J, with 11 bases between. Germline-derived CDR1 and CDR2 are DFQATT and SNEGSKA (reference sequence). The CDR3 loop spans 13 amino acids. CDR3 protein: CSARPGGGNEQFF. The CDR3 nucleotides are TGCAGTGCTAGACCCGGGGGAGGCAATGAGCAGTTCTTC.

Only a few counts were recorded for this clonotype. The genes are TRBV7-8 and TRBJ1-5; D might be TRBD1 (6 bases). With 5 bases removed from V and 4 bases from J, the gap between germline ends came to 12 bases. CDR3 length: 14 residues. Germline loops: CDR1 SGHVS, CDR2 FQNEAQ. The DNA for the CDR3 is TGTGCCAGCAGCAAGGACAGTCTTAATCAGCCCCAGCATTTT. Its translation is CASSKDSLNQPQHF.

This clonotype was picked up a small number of times. J is TRBJ1-1 and V is TRBV28; TRBD1 is a possible D gene (6 bases). V was shortened by 5 bases and J by 5 bases, with 15 bases between the two germline ends. In germline, CDR1 is MDHEN, CDR2 SYDVKM. The CDR3 extends over 14 amino acids. The CDR3 DNA follows: TGTGCCAGCAGTATACTACAGGGCCAGACTGAAGCTTTCTTT. This gives the protein CASSILQGQTEAFF. Using reference TRBV28 and TRBJ1-1 for the parts outside the CDR3, the full variable domain is DVKVTQSSRYLVKRTGEKVFLECVQDMDHENMFWYRQDPGLGLRLIYFSYDVKMKEKGDIPEGYSVSREKKERFSLILESASTNQTSMYLCASSILQGQTEAFFGQGTRLTVV.

The count of this clonotype is one. The gene calls are TRBV7-2 and TRBJ2-3; D not resolved. Germline V gene lookup returns CDR1 SGHTA and CDR2 FQGNSA. CDR3 length equals 11 residues. V shed 4 bases and J shed 10 bases, with 9 bases lying between them. The CDR3 here is CASSSHSPQYF. The DNA of the CDR3 is TGTGCCAGCAGCTCTCACTCGCCGCAGTATTTT. The complete variable domain, with remaining parts taken from reference TRBV7-2 and TRBJ2-3, reads GAGVSQSPSNKVTEKGKDVELRCDPISGHTALYWYRQSLGQGLEFLIYFQGNSAPDKSGLPSDRFSAERTGGSVSTLTIQRTQQEDSAVYLCASSSHSPQYFGPGTRLTVL.